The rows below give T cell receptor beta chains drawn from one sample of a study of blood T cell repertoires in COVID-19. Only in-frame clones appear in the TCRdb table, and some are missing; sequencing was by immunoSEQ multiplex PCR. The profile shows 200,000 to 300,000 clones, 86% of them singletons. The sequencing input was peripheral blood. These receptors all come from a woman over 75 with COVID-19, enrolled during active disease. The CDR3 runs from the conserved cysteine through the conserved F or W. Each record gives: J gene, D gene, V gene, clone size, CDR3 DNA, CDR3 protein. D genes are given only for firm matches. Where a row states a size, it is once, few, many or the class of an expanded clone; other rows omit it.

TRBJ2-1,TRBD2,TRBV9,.,TGTGCCAGCAGCGACCAACAGCGGGGTCGGAGGTTCTTC,CASSDQQRGRRFF
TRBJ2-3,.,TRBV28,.,TGTGCCAGCAGTTTAACCCCGCCTTGCACGTTAGTTGCTACGCAGTATTTT,CASSLTPPCTLVATQYF
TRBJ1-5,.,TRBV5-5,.,TGTGCCAGCAGCTTGGACAGTGATCAGCCCCAGCATTTT,CASSLDSDQPQHF
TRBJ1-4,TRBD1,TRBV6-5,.,TGTGCCAGCAGTTACTTGGGACAGGGCGACGAAAAACTGTTTTTT,CASSYLGQGDEKLFF
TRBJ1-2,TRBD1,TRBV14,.,TGTGCCAGCAGCCAAGATCCCCGGACAGGGGAGGGCGGATATGGCTACACCTTC,CASSQDPRTGEGGYGYTF
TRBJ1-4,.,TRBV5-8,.,TGTGCCAGCAGCTTGGCCGGGTTAGGATTTGCAACTAATGAAAAACTGTTTTTT,CASSLAGLGFATNEKLFF
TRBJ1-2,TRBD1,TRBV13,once,TGTGCCAGCAGCTTTCGGGACAGGGGGCCTGGCTACACCTTC,CASSFRDRGPGYTF
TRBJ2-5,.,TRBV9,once,TGTGCCAGCAGCGTCCAACTAGGGCGAGAGACCCAGTACTTC,CASSVQLGRETQYF
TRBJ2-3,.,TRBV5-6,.,TGTGCCAGCAGCACCCCGGGGGTTAGCACAGATACGCAGTATTTT,CASSTPGVSTDTQYF
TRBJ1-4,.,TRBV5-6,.,TGTGCCAGCAGCTTGTGGCAGGGCCCCTTGGGAAAACTGTTTTTT,CASSLWQGPLGKLFF
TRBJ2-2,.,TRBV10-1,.,TGCGCCAGCCCGCCCGGCAGCCCCAGGGGCGGGGAGCTGTTTTTT,CASPPGSPRGGELFF